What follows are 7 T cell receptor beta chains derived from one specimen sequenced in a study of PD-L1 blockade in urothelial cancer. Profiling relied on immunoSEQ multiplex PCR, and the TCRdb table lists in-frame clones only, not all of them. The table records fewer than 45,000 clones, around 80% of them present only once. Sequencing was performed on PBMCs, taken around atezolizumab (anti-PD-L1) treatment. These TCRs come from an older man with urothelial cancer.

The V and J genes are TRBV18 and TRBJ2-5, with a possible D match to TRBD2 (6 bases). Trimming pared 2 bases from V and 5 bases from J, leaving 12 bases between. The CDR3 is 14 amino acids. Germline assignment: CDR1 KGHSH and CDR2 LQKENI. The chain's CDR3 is CASSPLTRGETQYF. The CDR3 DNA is TGTGCCAGCTCACCATTAACCCGGGGGGAGACCCAGTACTTC.

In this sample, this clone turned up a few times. DNA of the CDR3: TGCAGCGGGGAGGGTATGAACACTGAAGCTTTCTTT. It translates to CSGEGMNTEAFF. The chain couples TRBV29-1 to TRBJ1-1; D is undetermined. The germline V gene has CDR1 SQVTM and CDR2 ANQGSEA. The V gene lost 7 bases and the J gene lost 0 bases, with 9 bases spanning the gap. This CDR3 contains 12 residues.

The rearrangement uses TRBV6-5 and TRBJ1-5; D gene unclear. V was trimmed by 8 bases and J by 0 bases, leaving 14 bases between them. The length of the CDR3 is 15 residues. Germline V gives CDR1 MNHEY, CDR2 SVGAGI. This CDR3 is CASGLSQNSNQPQHF. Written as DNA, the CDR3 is TGTGCCAGCGGGCTTTCACAGAATAGCAATCAGCCCCAGCATTTT.

CDR3 nucleotide sequence: TGTGCCAGCAGCCAAGATCCCGCGACAGGGGAGGGTGGAAAACTGTTTTTT. It yields the protein CASSQDPATGEGGKLFF. The chain combines TRBV4-2 with TRBJ1-4, with TRBD1 identical over 8 bases. V trimming: 0 bases; J trimming: 10 bases; junction bases outside the gene matches: 13. CDR1 and CDR2 (germline): LGHNA, YNFKEQ. This CDR3 contains 17 residues.

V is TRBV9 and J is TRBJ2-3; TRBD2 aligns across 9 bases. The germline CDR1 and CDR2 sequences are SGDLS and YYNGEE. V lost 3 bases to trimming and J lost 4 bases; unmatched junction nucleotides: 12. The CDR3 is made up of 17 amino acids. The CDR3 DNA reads TGTGCCAGCAGCGCCCGAGGGGCTAGCGGGGTTGCAGATACGCAGTATTTT. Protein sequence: CASSARGASGVADTQYF.

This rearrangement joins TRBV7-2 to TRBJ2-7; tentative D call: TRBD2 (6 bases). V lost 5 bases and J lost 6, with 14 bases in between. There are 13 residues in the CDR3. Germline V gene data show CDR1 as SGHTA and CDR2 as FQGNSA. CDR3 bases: TGTGCCAGCAGCCCCCGACGGGAGCGCGAGCAGTACTTC. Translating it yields CASSPRREREQYF. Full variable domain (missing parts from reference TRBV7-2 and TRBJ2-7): GAGVSQSPSNKVTEKGKDVELRCDPISGHTALYWYRQSLGQGLEFLIYFQGNSAPDKSGLPSDRFSAERTGGSVSTLTIQRTQQEDSAVYLCASSPRREREQYFGPGTRLTVT.

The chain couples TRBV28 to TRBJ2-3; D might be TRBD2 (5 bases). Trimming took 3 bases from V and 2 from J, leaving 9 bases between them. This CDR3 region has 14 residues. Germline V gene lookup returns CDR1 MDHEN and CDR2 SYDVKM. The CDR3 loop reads CASSFWGVTDTQYF. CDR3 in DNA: TGTGCCAGCAGTTTTTGGGGAGTCACAGATACGCAGTATTTT.